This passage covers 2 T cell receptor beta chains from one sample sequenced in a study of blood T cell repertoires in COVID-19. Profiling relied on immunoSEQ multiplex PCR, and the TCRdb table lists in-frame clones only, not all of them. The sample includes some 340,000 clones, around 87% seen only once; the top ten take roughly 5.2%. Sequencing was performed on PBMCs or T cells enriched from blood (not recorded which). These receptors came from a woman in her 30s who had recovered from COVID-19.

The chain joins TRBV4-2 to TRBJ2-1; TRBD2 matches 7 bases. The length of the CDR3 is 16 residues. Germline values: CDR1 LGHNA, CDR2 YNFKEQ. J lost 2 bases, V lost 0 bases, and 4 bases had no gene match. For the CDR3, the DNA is TGTGCCAGCAGCCAAGATCCCAGCGGGGCCTACAATGAGCAGTTCTTC. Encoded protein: CASSQDPSGAYNEQFF.

CDR3 region: CASSFTVNQPQHF. The CDR3 DNA sequence: TGTGCCAGCAGTTTTACGGTCAATCAGCCCCAGCATTTT. The chain has TRBV12-3 or TRBV12-4 and TRBJ1-5; D is ambiguous. Trimming took off 3 bases at V and 3 bases at J, with 6 bases between the two ends. CDR3 length: 13 amino acids.